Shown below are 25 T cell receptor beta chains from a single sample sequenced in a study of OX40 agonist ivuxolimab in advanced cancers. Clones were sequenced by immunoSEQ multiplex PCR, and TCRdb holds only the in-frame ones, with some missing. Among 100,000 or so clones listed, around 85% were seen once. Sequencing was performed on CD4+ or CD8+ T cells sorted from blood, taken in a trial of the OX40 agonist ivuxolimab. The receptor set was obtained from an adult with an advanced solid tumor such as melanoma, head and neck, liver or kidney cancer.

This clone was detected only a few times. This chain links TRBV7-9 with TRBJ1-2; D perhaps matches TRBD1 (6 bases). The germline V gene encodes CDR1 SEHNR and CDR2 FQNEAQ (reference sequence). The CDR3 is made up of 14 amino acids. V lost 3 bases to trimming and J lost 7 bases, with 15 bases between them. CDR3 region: CASSFEQGVGGYTF. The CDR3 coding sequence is TGTGCCAGCAGCTTTGAACAGGGTGTTGGTGGCTACACCTTC.

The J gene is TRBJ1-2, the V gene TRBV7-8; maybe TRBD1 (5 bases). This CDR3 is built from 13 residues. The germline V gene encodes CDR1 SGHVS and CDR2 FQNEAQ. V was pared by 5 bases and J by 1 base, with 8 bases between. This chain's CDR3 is CASSRGLNYGYTF. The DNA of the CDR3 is TGTGCCAGCAGCCGGGGACTTAACTATGGCTACACCTTC.

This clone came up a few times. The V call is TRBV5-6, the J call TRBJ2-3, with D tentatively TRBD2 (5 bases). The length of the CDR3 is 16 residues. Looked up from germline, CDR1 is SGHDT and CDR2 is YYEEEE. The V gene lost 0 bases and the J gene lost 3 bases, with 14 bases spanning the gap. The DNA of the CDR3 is TGTGCCAGCAGCTTGGTCACCTCTAGGAGGACAGATACGCAGTATTTT. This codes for CASSLVTSRRTDTQYF. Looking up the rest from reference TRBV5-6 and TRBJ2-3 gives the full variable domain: DAGVTQSPTHLIKTRGQQVTLRCSPKSGHDTVSWYQQALGQGPQFIFQYYEEEERQRGNFPDRFSGHQFPNYSSELNVNALLLGDSALYLCASSLVTSRRTDTQYFGPGTRLTVL.

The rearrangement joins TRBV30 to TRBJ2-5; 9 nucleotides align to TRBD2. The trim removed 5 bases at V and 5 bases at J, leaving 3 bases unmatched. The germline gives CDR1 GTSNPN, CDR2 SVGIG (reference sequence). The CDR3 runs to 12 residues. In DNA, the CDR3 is TGTGCCTGGGGTAGCGGGAGTGAGACCCAGTACTTC. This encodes CAWGSGSETQYF.

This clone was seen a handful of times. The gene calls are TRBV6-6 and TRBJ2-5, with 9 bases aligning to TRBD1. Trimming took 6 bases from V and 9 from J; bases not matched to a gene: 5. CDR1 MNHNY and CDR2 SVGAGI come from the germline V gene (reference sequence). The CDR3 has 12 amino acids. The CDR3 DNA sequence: TGTGCCAGCAGACCGGGACAGGGCTCCCAGTACTTC. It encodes CASRPGQGSQYF.

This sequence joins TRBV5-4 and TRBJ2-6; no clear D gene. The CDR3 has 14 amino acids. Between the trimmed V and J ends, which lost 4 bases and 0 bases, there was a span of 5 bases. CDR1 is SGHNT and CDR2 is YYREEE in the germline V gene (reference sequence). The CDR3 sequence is CASSRPSGANVLTF. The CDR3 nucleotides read TGTGCCAGCAGCCGCCCCTCTGGGGCCAACGTCCTGACTTTC.

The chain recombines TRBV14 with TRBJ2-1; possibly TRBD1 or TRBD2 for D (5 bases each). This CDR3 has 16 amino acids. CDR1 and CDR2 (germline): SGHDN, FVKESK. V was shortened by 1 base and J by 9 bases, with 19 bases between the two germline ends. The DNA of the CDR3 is TGTGCCAGCAGCCAAGGATGGCGCCAGGGAGTCCGTGAGCAGTTCTTC. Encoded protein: CASSQGWRQGVREQFF. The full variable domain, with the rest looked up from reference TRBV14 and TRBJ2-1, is EAGVTQFPSHSVIEKGQTVTLRCDPISGHDNLYWYRRVMGKEIKFLLHFVKESKQDESGMPNNRFLAERTGGTYSTLKVQPAELEDSGVYFCASSQGWRQGVREQFFGPGTRLTVL.

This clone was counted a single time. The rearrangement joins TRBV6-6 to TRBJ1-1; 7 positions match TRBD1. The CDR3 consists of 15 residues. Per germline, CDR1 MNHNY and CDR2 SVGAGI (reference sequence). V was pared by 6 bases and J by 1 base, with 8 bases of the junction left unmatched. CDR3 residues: CASSSSGTENTEAFF. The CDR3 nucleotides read TGTGCCAGCAGCTCCTCCGGGACAGAGAACACTGAAGCTTTCTTT.

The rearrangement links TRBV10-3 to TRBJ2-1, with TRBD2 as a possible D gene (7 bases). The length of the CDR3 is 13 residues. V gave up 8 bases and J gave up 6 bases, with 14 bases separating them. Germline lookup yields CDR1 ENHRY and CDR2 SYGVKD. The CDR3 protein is CAIEQAGANEQFF. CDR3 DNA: TGTGCCATCGAACAGGCGGGGGCCAATGAGCAGTTCTTC.

CDR3 coding DNA: TGTGCCAGCAGCTTGCGGATGGGCACTGAAGCTTTCTTT. Translating gives CASSLRMGTEAFF. V gene TRBV5-6 combines with J gene TRBJ1-1; D is uncertain. With 1 base removed from V and 4 bases from J, the gap between germline ends came to 8 bases. Germline CDR1 and CDR2: SGHDT and YYEEEE. This CDR3 spans 13 amino acids.

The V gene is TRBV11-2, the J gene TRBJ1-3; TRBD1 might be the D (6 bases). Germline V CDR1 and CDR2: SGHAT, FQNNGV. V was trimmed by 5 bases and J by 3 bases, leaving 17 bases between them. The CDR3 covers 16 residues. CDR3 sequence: CASSPLRGAGGNTIYF. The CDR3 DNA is TGTGCCAGCAGCCCCCTACGGGGGGCGGGTGGAAACACCATATATTTT.

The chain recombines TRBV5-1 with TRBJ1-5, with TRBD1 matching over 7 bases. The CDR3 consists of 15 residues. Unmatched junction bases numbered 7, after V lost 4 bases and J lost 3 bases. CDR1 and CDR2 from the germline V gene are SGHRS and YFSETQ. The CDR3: CASSDGTDYNQPQHF. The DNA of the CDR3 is TGCGCCAGCAGCGACGGGACAGACTACAATCAGCCCCAGCATTTT.

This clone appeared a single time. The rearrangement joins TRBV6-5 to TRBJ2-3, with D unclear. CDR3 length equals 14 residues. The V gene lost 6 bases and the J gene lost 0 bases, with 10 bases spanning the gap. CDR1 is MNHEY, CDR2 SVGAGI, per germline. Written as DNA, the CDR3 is TGTGCCAGCAGGGTACGACAAAGCACAGATACGCAGTATTTT. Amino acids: CASRVRQSTDTQYF.

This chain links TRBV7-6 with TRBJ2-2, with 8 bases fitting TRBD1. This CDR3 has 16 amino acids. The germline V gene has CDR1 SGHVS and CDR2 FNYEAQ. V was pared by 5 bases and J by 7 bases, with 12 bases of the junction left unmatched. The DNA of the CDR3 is TGTGCCAGCAGCGCAATGACACAGGGGGTCGACGGGGAGCTGTTTTTT. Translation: CASSAMTQGVDGELFF.

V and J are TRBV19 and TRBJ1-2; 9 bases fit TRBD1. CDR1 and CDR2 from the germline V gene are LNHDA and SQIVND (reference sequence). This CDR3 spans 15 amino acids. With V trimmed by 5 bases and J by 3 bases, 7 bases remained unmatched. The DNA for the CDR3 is TGTGCCAGTAGTCGGGATCGACAGGGGGACTATGGCTACACCTTC. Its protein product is CASSRDRQGDYGYTF.

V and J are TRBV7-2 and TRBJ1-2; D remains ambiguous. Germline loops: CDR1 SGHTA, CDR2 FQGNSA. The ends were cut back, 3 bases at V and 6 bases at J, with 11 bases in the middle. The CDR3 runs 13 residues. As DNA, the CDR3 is TGTGCCAGCAGCTTTAGGCTATCTGATGGCTACACCTTC. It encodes CASSFRLSDGYTF.

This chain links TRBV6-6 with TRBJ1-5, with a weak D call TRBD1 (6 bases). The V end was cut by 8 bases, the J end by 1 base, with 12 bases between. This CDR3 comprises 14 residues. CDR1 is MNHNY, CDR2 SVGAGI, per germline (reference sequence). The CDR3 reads CASLKQGSNQPQHF. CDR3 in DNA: TGTGCCAGCCTTAAACAGGGAAGCAATCAGCCCCAGCATTTT.

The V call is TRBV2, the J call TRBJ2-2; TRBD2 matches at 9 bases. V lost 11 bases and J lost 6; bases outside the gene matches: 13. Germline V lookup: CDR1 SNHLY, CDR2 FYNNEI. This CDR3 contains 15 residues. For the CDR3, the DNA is TGTGCCGGAACATCTCTGGCGGGAGGGCCCGGGGAGCTGTTTTTT. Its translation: CAGTSLAGGPGELFF.

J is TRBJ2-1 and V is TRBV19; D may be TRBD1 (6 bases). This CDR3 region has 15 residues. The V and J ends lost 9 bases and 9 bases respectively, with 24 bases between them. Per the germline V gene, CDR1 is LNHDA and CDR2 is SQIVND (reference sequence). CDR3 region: CASPDSPSPHGEQFF. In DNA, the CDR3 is TGTGCCAGCCCGGACAGCCCGAGCCCACATGGTGAGCAGTTCTTC.

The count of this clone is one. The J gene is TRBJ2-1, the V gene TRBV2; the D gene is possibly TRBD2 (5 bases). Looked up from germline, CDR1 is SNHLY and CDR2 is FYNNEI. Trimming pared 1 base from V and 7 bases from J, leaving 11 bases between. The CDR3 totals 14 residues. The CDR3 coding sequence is TGTGCCAGCAGTGAAGTGGTAGCGTGGAATGAGCAGTTCTTC. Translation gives CASSEVVAWNEQFF.

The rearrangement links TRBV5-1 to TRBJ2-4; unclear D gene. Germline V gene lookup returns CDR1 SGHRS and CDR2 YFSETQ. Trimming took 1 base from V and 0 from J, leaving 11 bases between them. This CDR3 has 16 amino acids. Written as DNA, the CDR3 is TGCGCCAGCAGCTTGTCCCTAGGGCTAGCCAAAAACATTCAGTACTTC. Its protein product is CASSLSLGLAKNIQYF.

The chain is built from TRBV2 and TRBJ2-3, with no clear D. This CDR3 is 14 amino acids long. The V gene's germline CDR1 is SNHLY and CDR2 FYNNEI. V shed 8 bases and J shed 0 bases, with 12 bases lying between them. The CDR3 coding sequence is TGTGCCAGCCGAGAACGAATTAGCACAGATACGCAGTATTTT. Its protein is CASRERISTDTQYF.

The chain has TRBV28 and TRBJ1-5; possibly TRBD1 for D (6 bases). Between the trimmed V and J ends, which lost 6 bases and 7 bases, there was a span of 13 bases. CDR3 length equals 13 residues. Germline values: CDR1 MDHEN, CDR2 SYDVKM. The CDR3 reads CASSRGATQPQHF. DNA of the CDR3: TGTGCCAGCAGCCGGGGGGCGACCCAGCCCCAGCATTTT.

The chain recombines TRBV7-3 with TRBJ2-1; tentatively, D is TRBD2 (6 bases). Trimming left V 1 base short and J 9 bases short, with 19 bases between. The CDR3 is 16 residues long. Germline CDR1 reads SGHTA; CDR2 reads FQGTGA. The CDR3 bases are TGTGCCAGCAGCTTAAGGGGCCCGGGCGCGGGAAGTGAGCAGTTCTTC. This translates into CASSLRGPGAGSEQFF. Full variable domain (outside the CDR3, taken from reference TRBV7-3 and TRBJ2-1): GAGVSQTPSNKVTEKGKYVELRCDPISGHTALYWYRQSLGQGPEFLIYFQGTGAADDSGLPNDRFFAVRPEGSVSTLKIQRTERGDSAVYLCASSLRGPGAGSEQFFGPGTRLTVL.

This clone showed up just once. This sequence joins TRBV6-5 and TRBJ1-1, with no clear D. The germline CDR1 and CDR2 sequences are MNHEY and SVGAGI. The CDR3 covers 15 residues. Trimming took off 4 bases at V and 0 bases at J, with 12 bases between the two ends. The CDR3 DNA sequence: TGTGCCAGCAGTTCCGATTCCGACCTGAACACTGAAGCTTTCTTT. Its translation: CASSSDSDLNTEAFF.